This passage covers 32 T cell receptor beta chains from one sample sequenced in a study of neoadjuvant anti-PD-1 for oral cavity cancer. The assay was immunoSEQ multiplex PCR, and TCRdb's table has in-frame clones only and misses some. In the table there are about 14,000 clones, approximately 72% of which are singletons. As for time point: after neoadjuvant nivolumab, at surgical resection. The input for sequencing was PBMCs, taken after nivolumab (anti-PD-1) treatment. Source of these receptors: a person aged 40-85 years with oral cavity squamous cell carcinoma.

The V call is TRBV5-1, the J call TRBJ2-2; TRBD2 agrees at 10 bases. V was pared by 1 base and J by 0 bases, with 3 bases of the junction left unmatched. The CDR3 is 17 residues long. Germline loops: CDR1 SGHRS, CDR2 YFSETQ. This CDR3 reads CASSLSAGGANTGELFF. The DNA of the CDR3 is TGCGCCAGCAGCTTGTCAGCGGGAGGGGCGAACACCGGGGAGCTGTTTTTT.

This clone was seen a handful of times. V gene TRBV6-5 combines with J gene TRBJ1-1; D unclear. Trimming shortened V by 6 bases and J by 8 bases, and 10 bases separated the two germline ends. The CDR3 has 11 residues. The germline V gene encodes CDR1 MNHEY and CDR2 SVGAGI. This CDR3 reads CASSRWSEAFF. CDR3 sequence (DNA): TGTGCCAGCAGCCGATGGTCGGAAGCTTTCTTT.

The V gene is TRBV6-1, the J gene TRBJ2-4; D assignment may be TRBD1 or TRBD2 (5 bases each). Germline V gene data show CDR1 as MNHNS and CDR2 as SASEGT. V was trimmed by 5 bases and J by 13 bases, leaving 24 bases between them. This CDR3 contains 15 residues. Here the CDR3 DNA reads TGTGCCAGCAGTTGGGGGTTCGGGCAGGGAAGTATGCAGTACTTC. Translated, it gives CASSWGFGQGSMQYF.

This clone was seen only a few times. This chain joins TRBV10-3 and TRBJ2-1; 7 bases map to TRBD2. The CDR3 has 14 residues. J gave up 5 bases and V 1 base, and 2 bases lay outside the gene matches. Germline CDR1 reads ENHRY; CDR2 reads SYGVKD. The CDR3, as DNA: TGTGCCATCAGTGAGTTGACTAGCAACAATGAGCAGTTCTTC. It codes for CAISELTSNNEQFF.

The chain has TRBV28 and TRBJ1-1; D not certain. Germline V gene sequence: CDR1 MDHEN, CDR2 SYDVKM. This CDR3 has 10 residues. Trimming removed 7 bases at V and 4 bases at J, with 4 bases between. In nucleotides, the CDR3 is TGTGCCAGCATGGGCACTGAAGCTTTCTTT. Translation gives CASMGTEAFF.

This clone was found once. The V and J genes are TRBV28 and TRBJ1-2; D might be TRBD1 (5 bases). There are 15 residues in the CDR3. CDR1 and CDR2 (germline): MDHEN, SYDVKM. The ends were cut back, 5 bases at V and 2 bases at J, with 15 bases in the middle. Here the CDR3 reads CASSSFGGDNYGYTF. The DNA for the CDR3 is TGTGCCAGCAGTAGCTTTGGGGGGGACAACTATGGCTACACCTTC.

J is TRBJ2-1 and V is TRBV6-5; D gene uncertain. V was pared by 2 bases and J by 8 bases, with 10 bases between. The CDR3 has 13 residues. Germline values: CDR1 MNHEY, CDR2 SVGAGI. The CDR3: CASSYNAQYEQFF. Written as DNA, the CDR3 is TGTGCCAGCAGTTACAATGCGCAGTATGAGCAGTTCTTC.

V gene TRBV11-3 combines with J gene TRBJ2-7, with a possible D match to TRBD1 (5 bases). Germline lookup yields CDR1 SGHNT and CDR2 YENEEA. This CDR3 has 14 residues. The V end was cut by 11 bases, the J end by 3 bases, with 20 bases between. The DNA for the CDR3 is TGTGCCTGTCAGGGTCCTCATCTATTCTACGAGCAGTACTTC. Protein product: CACQGPHLFYEQYF.

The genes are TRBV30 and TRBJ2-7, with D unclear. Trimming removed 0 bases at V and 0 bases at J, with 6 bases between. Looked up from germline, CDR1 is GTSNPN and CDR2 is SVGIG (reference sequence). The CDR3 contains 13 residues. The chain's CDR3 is CAWSVGLSYEQYF. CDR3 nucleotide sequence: TGTGCCTGGAGTGTAGGCCTCTCCTACGAGCAGTACTTC.

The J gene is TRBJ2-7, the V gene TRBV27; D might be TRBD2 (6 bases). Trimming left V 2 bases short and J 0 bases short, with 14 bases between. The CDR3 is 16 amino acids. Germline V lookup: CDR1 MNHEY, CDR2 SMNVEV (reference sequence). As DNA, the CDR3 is TGTGCCAGCAGTTTAATTGGGCAGGACTACTCCTACGAGCAGTACTTC. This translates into CASSLIGQDYSYEQYF.

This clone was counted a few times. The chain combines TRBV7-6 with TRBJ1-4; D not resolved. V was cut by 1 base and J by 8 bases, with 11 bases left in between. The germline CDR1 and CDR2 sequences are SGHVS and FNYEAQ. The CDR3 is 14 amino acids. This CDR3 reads CASSLGQGYEKLFF. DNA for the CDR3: TGTGCCAGCAGCTTAGGACAAGGGTACGAAAAACTGTTTTTT. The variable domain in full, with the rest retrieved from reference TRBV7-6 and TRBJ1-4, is GAGVSQSPRYKVTKRGQDVALRCDPISGHVSLYWYRQALGQGPEFLTYFNYEAQQDKSGLPNDRFSAERPEGSISTLTIQRTEQRDSAMYRCASSLGQGYEKLFFGSGTQLSVL.

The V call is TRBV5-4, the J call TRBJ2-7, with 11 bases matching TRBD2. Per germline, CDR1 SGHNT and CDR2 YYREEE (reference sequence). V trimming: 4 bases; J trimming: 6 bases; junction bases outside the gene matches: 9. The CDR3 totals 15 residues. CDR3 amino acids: CASSPLAGGLGEQYF. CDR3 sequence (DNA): TGTGCCAGCAGCCCTTTAGCGGGAGGGTTGGGCGAGCAGTACTTC.

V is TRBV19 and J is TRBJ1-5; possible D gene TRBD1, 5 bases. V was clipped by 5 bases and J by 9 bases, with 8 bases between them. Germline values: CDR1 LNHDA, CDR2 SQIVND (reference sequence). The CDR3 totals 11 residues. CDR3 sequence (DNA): TGTGCCAGTAGTGTCGGGGGGCCCCAGCATTTT. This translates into CASSVGGPQHF.

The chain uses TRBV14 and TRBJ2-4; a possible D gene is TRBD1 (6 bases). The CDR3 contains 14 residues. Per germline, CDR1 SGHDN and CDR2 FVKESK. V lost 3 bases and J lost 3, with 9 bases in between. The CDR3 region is CASSHEDSKNIQYF. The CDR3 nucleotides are TGTGCCAGCAGCCACGAGGACAGCAAAAACATTCAGTACTTC.

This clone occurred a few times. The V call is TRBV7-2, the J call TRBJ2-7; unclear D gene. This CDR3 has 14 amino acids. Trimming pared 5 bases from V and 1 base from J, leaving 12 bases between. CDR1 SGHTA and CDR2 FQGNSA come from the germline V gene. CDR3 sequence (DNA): TGTGCCAGCAGCCCCTGGACGGCTTCCTACGAGCAGTACTTC. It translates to CASSPWTASYEQYF.

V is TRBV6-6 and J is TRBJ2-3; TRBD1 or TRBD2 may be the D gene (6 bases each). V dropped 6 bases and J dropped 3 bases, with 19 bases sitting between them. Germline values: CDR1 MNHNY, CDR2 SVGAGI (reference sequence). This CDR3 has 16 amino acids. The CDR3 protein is CASSEGWRGTTDTQYF. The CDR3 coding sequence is TGTGCCAGCAGCGAGGGGTGGAGGGGGACTACAGATACGCAGTATTTT.

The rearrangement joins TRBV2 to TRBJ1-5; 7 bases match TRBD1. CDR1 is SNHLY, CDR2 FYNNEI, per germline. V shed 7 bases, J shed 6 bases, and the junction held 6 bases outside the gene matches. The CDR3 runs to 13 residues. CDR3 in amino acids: CASTRQGGQPQHF. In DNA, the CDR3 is TGTGCCAGCACCAGACAGGGAGGTCAGCCCCAGCATTTT. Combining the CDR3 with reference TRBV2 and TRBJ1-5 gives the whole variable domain EPEVTQTPSHQVTQMGQEVILRCVPISNHLYFYWYRQILGQKVEFLVSFYNNEISEKSEIFDDQFSVERPDGSNFTLKIRSTKLEDSAMYFCASTRQGGQPQHFGDGTRLSIL.

The CDR3 DNA follows: TGTGCCAGCAGCTTATTAGGGGACATTCAGTACTTC. Residues: CASSLLGDIQYF. The V and J genes are TRBV7-9 and TRBJ2-4, with D possibly TRBD1 on 5 matching bases. There are 12 residues in the CDR3. V was trimmed by 2 bases and J by 8 bases, leaving 7 bases between them. CDR1 is SEHNR and CDR2 is FQNEAQ in the germline V gene (reference sequence).

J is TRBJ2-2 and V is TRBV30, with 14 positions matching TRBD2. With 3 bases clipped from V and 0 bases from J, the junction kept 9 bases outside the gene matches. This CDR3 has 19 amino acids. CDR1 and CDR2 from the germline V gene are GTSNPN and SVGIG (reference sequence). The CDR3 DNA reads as TGTGCCTGGAGATTTGGGACTAGCGGGAGTACTGCGAACACCGGGGAGCTGTTTTTT. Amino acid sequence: CAWRFGTSGSTANTGELFF. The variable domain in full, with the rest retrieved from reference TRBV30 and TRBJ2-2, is SQTIHQWPATLVQPVGSPLSLECTVEGTSNPNLYWYRQAAGRGLQLLFYSVGIGQISSEVPQNLSASRPQDRQFILSSKKLLLSDSGFYLCAWRFGTSGSTANTGELFFGEGSRLTVL.

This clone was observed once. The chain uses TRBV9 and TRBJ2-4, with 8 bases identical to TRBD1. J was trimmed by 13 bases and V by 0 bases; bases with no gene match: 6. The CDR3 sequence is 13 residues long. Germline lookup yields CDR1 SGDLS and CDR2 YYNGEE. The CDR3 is CASSVESGGNQYF. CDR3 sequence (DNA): TGTGCCAGCAGCGTAGAGTCAGGGGGCAACCAGTACTTC.

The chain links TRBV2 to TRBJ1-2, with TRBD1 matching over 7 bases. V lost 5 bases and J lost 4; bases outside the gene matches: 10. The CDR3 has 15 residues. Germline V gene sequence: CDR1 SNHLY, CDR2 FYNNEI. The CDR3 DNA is TGTGCCAGCAGTATCGGACAGGAAACCTTCTATGGCTACACCTTC. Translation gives CASSIGQETFYGYTF.

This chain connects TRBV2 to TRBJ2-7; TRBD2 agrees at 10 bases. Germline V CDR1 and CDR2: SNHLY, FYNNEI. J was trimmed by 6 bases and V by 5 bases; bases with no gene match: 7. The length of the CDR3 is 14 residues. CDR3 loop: CASSSSGGGFEQYF. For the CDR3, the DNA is TGTGCCAGCAGTTCCAGCGGGGGGGGTTTCGAGCAGTACTTC.

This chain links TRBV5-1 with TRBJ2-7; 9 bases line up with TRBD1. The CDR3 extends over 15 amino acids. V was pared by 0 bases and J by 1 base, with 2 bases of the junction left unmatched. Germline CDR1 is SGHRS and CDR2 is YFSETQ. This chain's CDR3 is CASSLGTGDSYEQYF. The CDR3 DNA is TGCGCCAGCAGCTTGGGGACAGGGGATTCCTACGAGCAGTACTTC.

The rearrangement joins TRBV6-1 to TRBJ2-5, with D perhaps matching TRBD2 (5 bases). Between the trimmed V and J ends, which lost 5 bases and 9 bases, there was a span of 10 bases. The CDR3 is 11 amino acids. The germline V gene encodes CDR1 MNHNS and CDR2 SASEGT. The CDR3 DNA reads TGTGCCAGCAGTCCGACTACTCCCCAGTACTTC. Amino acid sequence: CASSPTTPQYF.

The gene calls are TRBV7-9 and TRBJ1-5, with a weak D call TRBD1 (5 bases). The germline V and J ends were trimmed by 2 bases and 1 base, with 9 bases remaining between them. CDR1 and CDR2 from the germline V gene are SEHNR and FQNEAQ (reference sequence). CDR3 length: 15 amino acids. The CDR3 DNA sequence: TGTGCCAGCAGCTTATCGGGGGTAAGCAATCAGCCCCAGCATTTT. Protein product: CASSLSGVSNQPQHF.

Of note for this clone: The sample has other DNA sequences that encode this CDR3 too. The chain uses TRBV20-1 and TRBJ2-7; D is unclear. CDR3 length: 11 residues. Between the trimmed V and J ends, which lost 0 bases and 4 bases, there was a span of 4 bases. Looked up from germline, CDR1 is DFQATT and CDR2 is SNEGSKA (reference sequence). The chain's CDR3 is CSARDPYEQYF. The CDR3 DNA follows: TGCAGTGCTAGAGACCCGTACGAGCAGTACTTC.

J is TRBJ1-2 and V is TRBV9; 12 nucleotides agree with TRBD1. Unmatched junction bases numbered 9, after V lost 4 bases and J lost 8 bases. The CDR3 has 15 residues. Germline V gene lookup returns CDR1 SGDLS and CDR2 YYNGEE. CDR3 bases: TGTGCCAGCAGCTCATCCCGGGACAGGGGGCAAGGCTACACCTTC. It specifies CASSSSRDRGQGYTF.

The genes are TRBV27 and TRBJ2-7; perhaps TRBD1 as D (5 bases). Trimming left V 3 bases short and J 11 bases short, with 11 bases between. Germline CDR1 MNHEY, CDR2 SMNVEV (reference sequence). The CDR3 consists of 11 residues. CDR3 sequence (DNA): TGTGCCAGCAGTTTTGCTGGGGCCGAGTACTTC. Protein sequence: CASSFAGAEYF.

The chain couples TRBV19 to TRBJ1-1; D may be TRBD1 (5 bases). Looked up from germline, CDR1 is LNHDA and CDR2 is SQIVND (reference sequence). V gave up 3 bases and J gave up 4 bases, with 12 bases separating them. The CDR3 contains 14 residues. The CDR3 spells CASSISPQGTEAFF. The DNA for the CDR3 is TGTGCCAGTAGTATTAGCCCCCAGGGCACTGAAGCTTTCTTT.

The DNA for the CDR3 is TGTGCCAGCAGCTTAGAGGTGGGGAACTATGGCTACACCTTC. It yields the protein CASSLEVGNYGYTF. V is TRBV7-3 and J is TRBJ1-2, with D hard to call. In germline, CDR1 is SGHTA, CDR2 FQGTGA. This CDR3 is 14 amino acids long. The V and J ends lost 2 bases and 2 bases respectively, with 9 bases between them.

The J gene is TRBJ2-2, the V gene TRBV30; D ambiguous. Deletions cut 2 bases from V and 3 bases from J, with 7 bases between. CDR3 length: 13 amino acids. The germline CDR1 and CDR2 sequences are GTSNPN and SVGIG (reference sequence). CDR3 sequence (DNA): TGTGCCTGGAGTACGGCGTACACCGGGGAGCTGTTTTTT. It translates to CAWSTAYTGELFF.

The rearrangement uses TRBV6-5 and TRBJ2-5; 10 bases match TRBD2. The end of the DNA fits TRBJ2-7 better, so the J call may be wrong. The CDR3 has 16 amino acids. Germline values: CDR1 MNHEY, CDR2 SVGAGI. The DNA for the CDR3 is TGTGCCAGCAGTTACTCGGGTCTAGCGGGAGCCTACGAGCAGTACTTC. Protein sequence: CASSYSGLAGAYEQYF.